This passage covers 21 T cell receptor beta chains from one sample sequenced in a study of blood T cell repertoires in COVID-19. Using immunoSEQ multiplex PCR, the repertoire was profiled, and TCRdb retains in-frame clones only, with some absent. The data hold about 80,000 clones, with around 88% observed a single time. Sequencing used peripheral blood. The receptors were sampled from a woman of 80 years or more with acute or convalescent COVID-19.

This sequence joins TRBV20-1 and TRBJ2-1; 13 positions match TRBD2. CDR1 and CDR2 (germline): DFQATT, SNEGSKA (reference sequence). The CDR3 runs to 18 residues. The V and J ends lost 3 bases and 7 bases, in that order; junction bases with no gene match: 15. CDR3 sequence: CSASLRTSGSPGENEQFF. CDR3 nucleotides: TGCAGTGCTAGTCTCAGGACTAGCGGGAGTCCGGGTGAAAATGAGCAGTTCTTC.

The CDR3 coding sequence is TGTGCCAGCACCTCTCCCCCCGTCGTCGGGGGGCAATTACACAATGAGCAGTTCTTC. It translates to CASTSPPVVGGQLHNEQFF. The chain links TRBV7-2 to TRBJ2-1; tentative D call: TRBD2 (7 bases). The germline gives CDR1 SGHTA, CDR2 FQGNSA. This CDR3 spans 19 amino acids. V lost 7 bases and J 5 bases, leaving 30 bases between the germline ends.

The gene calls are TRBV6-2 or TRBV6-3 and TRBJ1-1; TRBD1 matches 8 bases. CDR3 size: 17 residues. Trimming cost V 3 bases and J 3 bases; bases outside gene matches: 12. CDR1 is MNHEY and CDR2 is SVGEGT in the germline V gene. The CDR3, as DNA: TGTGCCAGCAGTTATACCCGACGGACAGGGTTTGACACTGAAGCTTTCTTT. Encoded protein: CASSYTRRTGFDTEAFF.

The CDR3 spells CASRNDRGYGETQYF. CDR3 bases: TGTGCCAGCAGAAATGACAGGGGTTATGGAGAGACCCAGTACTTC. The rearrangement joins TRBV2 to TRBJ2-5, with 8 bases matching TRBD1. The CDR3 runs to 15 residues. Germline lookup yields CDR1 SNHLY and CDR2 FYNNEI. V shed 6 bases and J 4 bases; nucleotides not matched to a gene: 10.

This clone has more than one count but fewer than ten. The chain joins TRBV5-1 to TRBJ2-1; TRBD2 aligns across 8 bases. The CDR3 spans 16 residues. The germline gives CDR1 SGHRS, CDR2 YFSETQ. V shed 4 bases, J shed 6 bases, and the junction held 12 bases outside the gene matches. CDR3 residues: CASSPEVAGMGNEQFF. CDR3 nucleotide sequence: TGCGCCAGCAGCCCGGAGGTAGCGGGGATGGGCAATGAGCAGTTCTTC.

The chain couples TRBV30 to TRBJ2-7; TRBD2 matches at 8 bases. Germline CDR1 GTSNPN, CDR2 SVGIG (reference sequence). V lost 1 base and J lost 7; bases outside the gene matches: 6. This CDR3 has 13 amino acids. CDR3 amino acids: CAWSDGGAGEQYF. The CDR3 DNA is TGTGCCTGGAGTGACGGGGGGGCCGGAGAGCAGTACTTC.

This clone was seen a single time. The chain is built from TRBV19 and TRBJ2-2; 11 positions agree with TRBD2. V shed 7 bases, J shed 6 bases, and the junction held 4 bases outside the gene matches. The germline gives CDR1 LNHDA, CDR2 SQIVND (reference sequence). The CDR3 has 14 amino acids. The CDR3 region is CASTVAGGAGELFF. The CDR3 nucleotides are TGTGCCAGTACAGTAGCGGGAGGGGCCGGGGAGCTGTTTTTT.

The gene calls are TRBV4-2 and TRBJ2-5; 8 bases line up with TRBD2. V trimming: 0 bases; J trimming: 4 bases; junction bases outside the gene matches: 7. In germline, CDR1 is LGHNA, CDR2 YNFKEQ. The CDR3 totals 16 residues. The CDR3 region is CASSQESAGGAETQYF. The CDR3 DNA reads TGTGCCAGCAGCCAAGAGTCAGCCGGGGGGGCAGAGACCCAGTACTTC.

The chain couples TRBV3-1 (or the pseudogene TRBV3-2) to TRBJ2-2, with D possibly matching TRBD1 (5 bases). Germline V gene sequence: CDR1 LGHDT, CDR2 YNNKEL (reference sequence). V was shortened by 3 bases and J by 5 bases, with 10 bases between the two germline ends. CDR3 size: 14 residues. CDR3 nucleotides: TGTGCCAGCAGCCAGAGTCAGGGAACCGGGGAGCTGTTTTTT. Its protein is CASSQSQGTGELFF.

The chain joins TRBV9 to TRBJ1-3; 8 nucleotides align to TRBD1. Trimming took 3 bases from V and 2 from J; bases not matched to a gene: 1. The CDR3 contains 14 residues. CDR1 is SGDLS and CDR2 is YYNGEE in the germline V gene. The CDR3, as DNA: TGTGCCAGCAGCGGACAGGGGCCTGGAAACACCATATATTTT. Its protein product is CASSGQGPGNTIYF. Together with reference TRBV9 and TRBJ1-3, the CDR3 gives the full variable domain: DSGVTQTPKHLITATGQRVTLRCSPRSGDLSVYWYQQSLDQGLQFLIQYYNGEERAKGNILERFSAQQFPDLHSELNLSSLELGDSALYFCASSGQGPGNTIYFGEGSWLTVV.

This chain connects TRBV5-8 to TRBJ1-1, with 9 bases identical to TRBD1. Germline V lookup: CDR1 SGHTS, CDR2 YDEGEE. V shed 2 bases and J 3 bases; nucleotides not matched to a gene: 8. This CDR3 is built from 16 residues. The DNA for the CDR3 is TGTGCCAGCAGCTTCCACCGACAGGGGGGGTACACTGAAGCTTTCTTT. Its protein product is CASSFHRQGGYTEAFF.

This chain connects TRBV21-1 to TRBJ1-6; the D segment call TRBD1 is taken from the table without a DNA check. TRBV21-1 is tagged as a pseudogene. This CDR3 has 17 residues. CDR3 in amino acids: CASSKTGNLANNSPLHF. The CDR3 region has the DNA TGTGCCAGCAGCAAGACAGGGAATCTCGCCAATAATTCACCCCTCCACTTT.

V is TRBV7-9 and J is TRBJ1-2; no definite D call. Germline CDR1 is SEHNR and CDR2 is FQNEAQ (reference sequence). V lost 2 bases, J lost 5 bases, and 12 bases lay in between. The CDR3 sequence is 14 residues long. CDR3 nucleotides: TGTGCCAGCAGCTTATCGGTTAGCCTTTATGGCTACACCTTC. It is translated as CASSLSVSLYGYTF.

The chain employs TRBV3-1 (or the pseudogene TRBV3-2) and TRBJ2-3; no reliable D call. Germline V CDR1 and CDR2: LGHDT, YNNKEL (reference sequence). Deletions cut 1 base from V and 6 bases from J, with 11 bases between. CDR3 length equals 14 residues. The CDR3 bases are TGTGCCAGCAGCCAAGCTATCAGGCATGATACGCAGTATTTT. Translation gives CASSQAIRHDTQYF.

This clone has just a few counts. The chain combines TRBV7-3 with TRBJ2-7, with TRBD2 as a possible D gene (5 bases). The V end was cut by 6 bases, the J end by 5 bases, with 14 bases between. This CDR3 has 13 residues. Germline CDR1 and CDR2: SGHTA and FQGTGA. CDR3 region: CASSVGFGDEQYF. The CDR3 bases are TGTGCCAGCAGTGTGGGCTTCGGGGACGAGCAGTACTTC.

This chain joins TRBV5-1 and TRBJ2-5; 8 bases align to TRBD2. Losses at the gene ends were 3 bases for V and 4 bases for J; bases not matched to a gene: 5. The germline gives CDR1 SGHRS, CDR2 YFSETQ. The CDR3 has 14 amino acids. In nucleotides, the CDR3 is TGCGCCAGCAGCTCACCCGGGGGGGGAGAGACCCAGTACTTC. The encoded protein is CASSSPGGGETQYF.

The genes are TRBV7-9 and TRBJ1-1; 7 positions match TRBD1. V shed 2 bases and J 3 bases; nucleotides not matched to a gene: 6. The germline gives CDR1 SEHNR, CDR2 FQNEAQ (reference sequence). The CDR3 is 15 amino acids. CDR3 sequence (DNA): TGTGCCAGCAGCTTATTAAGGGGGCTGGACACTGAAGCTTTCTTT. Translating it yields CASSLLRGLDTEAFF.

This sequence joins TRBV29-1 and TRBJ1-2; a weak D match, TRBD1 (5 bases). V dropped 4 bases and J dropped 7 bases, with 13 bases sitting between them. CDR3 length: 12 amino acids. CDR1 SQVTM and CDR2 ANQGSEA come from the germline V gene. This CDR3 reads CSVVRGGGGYTF. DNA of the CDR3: TGCAGCGTTGTTCGGGGGGGAGGTGGCTACACCTTC. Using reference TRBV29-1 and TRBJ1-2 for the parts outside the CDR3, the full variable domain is SAVISQKPSRDICQRGTSLTIQCQVDSQVTMMFWYRQQPGQSLTLIATANQGSEATYESGFVIDKFPISRPNLTFSTLTVSNMSPEDSSIYLCSVVRGGGGYTFGSGTRLTVV.

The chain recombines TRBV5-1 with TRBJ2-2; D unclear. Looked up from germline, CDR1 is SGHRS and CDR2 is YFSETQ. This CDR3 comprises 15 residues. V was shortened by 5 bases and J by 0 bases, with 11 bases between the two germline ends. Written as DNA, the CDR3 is TGCGCCAGCAGACCCGACTCCGCGAACACCGGGGAGCTGTTTTTT. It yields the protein CASRPDSANTGELFF. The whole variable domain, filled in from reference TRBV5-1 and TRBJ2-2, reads KAGVTQTPRYLIKTRGQQVTLSCSPISGHRSVSWYQQTPGQGLQFLFEYFSETQRNKGNFPGRFSGRQFSNSRSEMNVSTLELGDSALYLCASRPDSANTGELFFGEGSRLTVL.

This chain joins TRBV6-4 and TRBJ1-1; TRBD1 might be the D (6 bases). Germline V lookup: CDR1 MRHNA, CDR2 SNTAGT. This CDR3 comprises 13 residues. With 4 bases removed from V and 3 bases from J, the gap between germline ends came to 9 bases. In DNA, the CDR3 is TGTGCCAGCAGTGCAGACAGGCACACTGAAGCTTTCTTT. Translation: CASSADRHTEAFF.

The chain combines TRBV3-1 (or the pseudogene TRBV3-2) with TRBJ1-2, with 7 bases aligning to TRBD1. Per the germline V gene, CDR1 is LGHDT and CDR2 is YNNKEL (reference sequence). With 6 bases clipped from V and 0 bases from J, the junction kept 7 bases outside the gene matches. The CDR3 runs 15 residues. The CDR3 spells CASSPRGVANYGYTF. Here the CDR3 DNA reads TGTGCCAGCAGTCCCAGGGGGGTGGCTAACTATGGCTACACCTTC.